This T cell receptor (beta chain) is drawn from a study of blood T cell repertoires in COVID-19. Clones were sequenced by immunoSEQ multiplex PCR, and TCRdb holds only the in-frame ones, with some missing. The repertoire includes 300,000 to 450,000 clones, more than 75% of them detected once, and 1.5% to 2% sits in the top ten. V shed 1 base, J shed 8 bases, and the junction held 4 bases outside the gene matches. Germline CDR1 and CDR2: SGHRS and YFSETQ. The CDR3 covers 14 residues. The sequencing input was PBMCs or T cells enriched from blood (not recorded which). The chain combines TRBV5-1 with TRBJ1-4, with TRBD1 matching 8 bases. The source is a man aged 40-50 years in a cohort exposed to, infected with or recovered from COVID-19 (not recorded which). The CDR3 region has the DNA TGCGCCAGCAGCTTGTCAGGGGGCCGGGAAAAACTGTTTTTT. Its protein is CASSLSGGREKLFF.